This passage covers 28 T cell receptor beta chains from one sample sequenced in a study of regulatory T cells in long-lasting Graves disease. The time point was: newly diagnosed GD, antithyroid drugs for less than 3 months. Researchers made the TCR library from RNA that was extracted from PBMCs. TCR beta libraries were built with iRepertoire HTBI primers and Arm-PCR of CDR3 regions. Using its own MiXCR run on the multiplex PCR reads, TCRdb lists one record per CDR3 protein. Found here are about 540,000 distinct CDR3 sequences, roughly 13% of them singletons; the top ten hold over 7.5%. Another study also made use of these data, one on T cells in Graves' hyperthyroidism and ophthalmopathy.

The sequenced sample was peripheral blood mononuclear cells (PBMCs), obtained at new diagnosis, from a patient treated with antithyroid drugs. All receptors come from a man under 40 with Graves disease.

This clonotype was counted ten times or more. The chain joins TRBV24-1 to TRBJ1-4; 8 bases align to TRBD1. Germline V gene lookup returns CDR1 KGHDR and CDR2 SFDVKD. V lost 6 bases to trimming and J lost 5 bases; unmatched junction nucleotides: 4. The CDR3 loop spans 14 amino acids. The CDR3 protein is CATSPGQGNEKLFF. Written as DNA, the CDR3 is TGTGCCACCAGTCCCGGACAGGGAAATGAAAAACTGTTTTTT.

Many counts were recorded for this clonotype. This chain uses TRBV3-1 with TRBJ1-1; no definite D call. Germline V gene sequence: CDR1 LGHDT, CDR2 YNNKEL (reference sequence). The V end was cut by 4 bases, the J end by 7 bases, with 10 bases between. CDR3 length: 12 residues. CDR3 sequence: CASSRTTHEAFF. In DNA, the CDR3 is TGTGCCAGCAGCCGGACGACCCATGAAGCTTTCTTT. The complete variable domain, with remaining parts taken from reference TRBV3-1 and TRBJ1-1, reads DTAVSQTPKYLVTQMGNDKSIKCEQNLGHDTMYWYKQDSKKFLKIMFSYNNKELIINETVPNRFSPKSPDKAHLNLHINSLELGDSAVYFCASSRTTHEAFFGQGTRLTVV.

This clonotype occurred many times. The chain combines TRBV24-1 with TRBJ2-7; tentative D call: TRBD1 (6 bases). Germline loops: CDR1 KGHDR, CDR2 SFDVKD. There are 13 residues in the CDR3. V was shortened by 4 bases and J by 5 bases, with 11 bases between the two germline ends. In DNA, the CDR3 is TGTGCCACCAGTGACTCCAGGGGCCACGAGCAGTACTTC. Translated: CATSDSRGHEQYF.

This clonotype was observed many times. The chain combines TRBV27 with TRBJ2-3; D is unclear. This CDR3 spans 15 amino acids. V lost 10 bases and J 0 bases, leaving 17 bases between the germline ends. Germline V gene sequence: CDR1 MNHEY, CDR2 SMNVEV (reference sequence). The CDR3 loop is CATNPVASSTDTQYF. As DNA, the CDR3 is TGTGCCACCAACCCTGTGGCGTCTAGCACAGATACGCAGTATTTT.

This clonotype was seen many times. CDR3 bases: TGTGCCAGCAGTGAAGCGAAGGCGGCTCCCCTGGAGACCCAGTACTTC. It specifies CASSEAKAAPLETQYF. The chain combines TRBV6-1 with TRBJ2-5; D ambiguous. There are 16 residues in the CDR3. V lost 0 bases and J lost 5, with 16 bases in between. The germline V gene encodes CDR1 MNHNS and CDR2 SASEGT.

This chain links TRBV20-1 with TRBJ2-1; 8 bases agree with TRBD2. This CDR3 is built from 21 residues. Unmatched junction bases numbered 23, after V lost 1 base and J lost 3 bases. Germline values: CDR1 DFQATT, CDR2 SNEGSKA (reference sequence). As DNA, the CDR3 is TGCAGTGCTAGAGGGGGGTGGGCCAAGCCCCCGACTAGCGCTTACTACAATGAGCAGTTCTTC. Amino acids: CSARGGWAKPPTSAYYNEQFF.

This clonotype was counted many times. This chain uses TRBV12-3 or TRBV12-4 with TRBJ2-7; 13 bases map to TRBD2. The CDR3 length is 15 residues. V trimming: 3 bases; J trimming: 6 bases; junction bases outside the gene matches: 5. The CDR3: CASSFGLAGVSEQYF. The CDR3 DNA follows: TGTGCCAGCAGTTTCGGACTAGCGGGAGTTAGCGAGCAGTACTTC.

In its sample, this clonotype was seen many times. The V gene is TRBV6-1, the J gene TRBJ2-1; tentatively, D is TRBD2 (6 bases). The CDR3 loop spans 16 amino acids. The V end was cut by 6 bases, the J end by 1 base, with 16 bases between. Germline-derived CDR1 and CDR2 are MNHNS and SASEGT. The CDR3 DNA follows: TGTGCCAGCAGCTCCACACATGGGGGGTCCTACAATGAGCAGTTCTTC. Translation gives CASSSTHGGSYNEQFF.

In this sample, this clonotype turned up many times. The J gene is TRBJ1-2, the V gene TRBV12-3 or TRBV12-4; D may be TRBD1 (5 bases). This CDR3 contains 14 residues. V lost 3 bases and J 4 bases, leaving 12 bases between the germline ends. The CDR3 bases are TGTGCCAGCAGTTTCGGGAGGGGTGGCTATGGCTACACCTTC. It encodes CASSFGRGGYGYTF.

This clonotype was seen ten or more times. The J gene is TRBJ1-1, the V gene TRBV20-1, with 10 nucleotides matching TRBD1. The length of the CDR3 is 15 residues. Looked up from germline, CDR1 is DFQATT and CDR2 is SNEGSKA (reference sequence). J was trimmed by 0 bases and V by 6 bases; bases with no gene match: 7. The DNA for the CDR3 is TGCAGTGCGGGACAGGGGTACAGTATGAACACTGAAGCTTTCTTT. Translation: CSAGQGYSMNTEAFF.

This clonotype was counted ten times or more. An end of the junction does not agree with germline; a read error may underlie this. The chain uses TRBV20-1 and TRBJ2-1; 10 nucleotides line up with TRBD2. This CDR3 spans 15 amino acids. From germline, CDR1 is DFQATT and CDR2 SNEGSKA (reference sequence). The CDR3 nucleotides read TGCAGTGCTGGAGAGAGAACTAGCGGGAACAATGAGCAGTTCTTC. The encoded protein is CSAGERTSGNNEQFF.

As concerns this clonotype: This may stem from a read error, because a much larger clone lies one nucleotide away. This chain links TRBV20-1 with TRBJ2-7; 8 nucleotides match TRBD1. The length of the CDR3 is 14 residues. The V gene's germline CDR1 is DFQATT and CDR2 SNEGSKA (reference sequence). V dropped 6 bases and J dropped 2; count of bases not matched to a gene: 9. Here the CDR3 DNA reads TGCAGTGCCTACGGACAGGGTCGAACCTACGAGCAGTACTTC. Protein: CSAYGQGRTYEQYF.

As to this clonotype: A much larger clone lies a single base off, so this may be a read error. The J gene is TRBJ2-5, the V gene TRBV25-1; 11 bases are shared with TRBD1. Germline assignment: CDR1 MGHDK and CDR2 SYGVNS. The CDR3 is 16 amino acids. Trimming at V came to 1 base and at J to 11 bases, leaving 12 bases not matched to a gene. Here the CDR3 reads CASSEWGRTGGAEQYF. CDR3 in DNA: TGTGCCAGCAGTGAATGGGGGCGGACAGGGGGCGCGGAGCAGTACTTC.

The genes are TRBV25-1 and TRBJ2-2; 9 bases agree with TRBD2. CDR1 and CDR2 (germline): MGHDK, SYGVNS. The CDR3 loop spans 16 amino acids. V gave up 4 bases and J gave up 3 bases; unmatched junction bases: 6. In DNA, the CDR3 is TGTGCCAGCAGTGCCGGGACTAGCACTTACACCGGGGAGCTGTTTTTT. It codes for CASSAGTSTYTGELFF.

This clonotype was seen repeatedly, ten times or more. The chain carries TRBV3-1 and TRBJ2-7, with D possibly matching TRBD2 (6 bases). Trimming cost V 4 bases and J 6 bases, with 10 bases left between them. Germline V gene lookup returns CDR1 LGHDT and CDR2 YNNKEL (reference sequence). The CDR3 is 12 residues long. This CDR3 is CASSPTGVEQYF. The CDR3 region has the DNA TGTGCCAGCAGCCCAACGGGGGTCGAGCAGTACTTC.

The chain recombines TRBV5-1 with TRBJ2-7, with no clear D. CDR3 length: 13 amino acids. CDR1 is SGHRS, CDR2 YFSETQ, per germline. V was pared by 5 bases and J by 3 bases, with 12 bases between. CDR3 coding DNA: TGCGCCAGCAGTCCTGGATTCAACTACGAGCAGTACTTC. Translating gives CASSPGFNYEQYF.

Many counts were recorded for this clonotype. V and J are TRBV20-1 and TRBJ2-5; TRBD2 might be the D (5 bases). Trimming shortened V by 0 bases and J by 5 bases, and 16 bases separated the two germline ends. Germline-derived CDR1 and CDR2 are DFQATT and SNEGSKA (reference sequence). The CDR3 runs 15 residues. The CDR3 DNA reads TGCAGTGCTAGAGACTCACTAGGACCGTTCGAGACCCAGTACTTC. It codes for CSARDSLGPFETQYF.

This clonotype was detected many times. The rearrangement uses TRBV5-1 and TRBJ2-1; D gene unclear. CDR1 SGHRS and CDR2 YFSETQ come from the germline V gene. V was clipped by 2 bases and J by 5 bases, with 11 bases between them. CDR3 length: 14 amino acids. CDR3: CASSFPGRNNEQFF. CDR3 coding DNA: TGCGCCAGCAGCTTCCCAGGCCGAAACAATGAGCAGTTCTTC.

This clonotype was recorded only once. A much larger clonotype is one base distant, so this may be a read error. The chain is built from TRBV5-5 and TRBJ1-1; D call uncertain. This CDR3 comprises 11 residues. The germline gives CDR1 SGHKS, CDR2 YYEKEE (reference sequence). V gave up 1 base and J gave up 4 bases, with 2 bases separating them. For the CDR3, the DNA is TGTGCCAGCAGCTTGCCCACTGAAGCTTTCTTT. This encodes CASSLPTEAFF.

This clonotype was recorded a few times. This CDR3 is CASSEAWTGRGPQHF. The CDR3, as DNA: TGTGCCAGCAGTGAAGCCTGGACAGGGAGAGGGCCCCAGCATTTT. The V gene is TRBV2, the J gene TRBJ1-5, with 8 bases matching TRBD1. The CDR3 spans 15 residues. V dropped 0 bases and J dropped 9; count of bases not matched to a gene: 7. The V gene's germline CDR1 is SNHLY and CDR2 FYNNEI.

This clonotype was seen repeatedly, ten times or more. The gene calls are TRBV27 and TRBJ2-1; no definite D call. Germline-derived CDR1 and CDR2 are MNHEY and SMNVEV (reference sequence). CDR3 size: 16 residues. The V end lost 5 bases, the J end lost 0 bases, and 14 bases lay between the germline ends. The DNA of the CDR3 is TGTGCCAGCAGTGGGTCTGAGCCGATCTCCTACAATGAGCAGTTCTTC. It encodes CASSGSEPISYNEQFF.

The chain recombines TRBV5-1 with TRBJ2-7; 13 bases match TRBD2. V lost 5 bases, J lost 3 bases, and 5 bases stayed unmatched. The CDR3 has 15 amino acids. Germline V gives CDR1 SGHRS, CDR2 YFSETQ. The CDR3 loop is CASRRTSGRGYEQYF. For the CDR3, the DNA is TGCGCCAGCAGACGTACTAGCGGGAGGGGCTACGAGCAGTACTTC.

This clonotype was observed many times. The chain is built from TRBV24-1 and TRBJ2-3; possible D gene TRBD2, 5 bases. Germline V gene data show CDR1 as KGHDR and CDR2 as SFDVKD. Deletions cut 1 base from V and 2 bases from J, with 9 bases between. This CDR3 spans 15 amino acids. CDR3 region: CATSDLADDTDTQYF. Written as DNA, the CDR3 is TGTGCCACCAGTGATTTAGCGGATGACACAGATACGCAGTATTTT.

The sample holds many counts of this clonotype. The chain combines TRBV2 with TRBJ1-2; D not certain. Per the germline V gene, CDR1 is SNHLY and CDR2 is FYNNEI. CDR3 length: 12 amino acids. V was cut by 7 bases and J by 7 bases, with 13 bases left in between. The CDR3 region is CASMRSAGGYTF. CDR3 bases: TGTGCCAGCATGCGTTCGGCGGGTGGCTACACCTTC.

This clonotype has ten or more counts. The genes are TRBV7-2 and TRBJ2-1, with D unclear. Germline loops: CDR1 SGHTA, CDR2 FQGNSA. CDR3 length: 15 amino acids. V was cut by 2 bases and J by 0 bases, with 8 bases left in between. The CDR3 protein is CASSLTRDSYNEQFF. CDR3 DNA sequence: TGTGCCAGCAGCTTAACTCGCGACTCCTACAATGAGCAGTTCTTC.

This clonotype was observed a few times. A much larger clone lies a single base off, so this may be a read error. V and J are TRBV2 and TRBJ2-1, with D maybe TRBD1 (5 bases). The end of the DNA is better explained by TRBJ2-5, so the J call may be wrong. This CDR3 contains 14 residues. Germline loops: CDR1 SNHLY, CDR2 FYNNEI. DNA for the CDR3: TGTGCCAGCGGTGAATCGACAGTGCAAGAGACCCAGTACTTC. It encodes CASGESTVQETQYF.

The gene calls are TRBV7-9 and TRBJ1-2, with D hard to call. The CDR3 is 14 residues long. The ends were cut back, 7 bases at V and 4 bases at J, with 16 bases in the middle. Per the germline V gene, CDR1 is SEHNR and CDR2 is FQNEAQ (reference sequence). In DNA, the CDR3 is TGTGCCAGCATCTGGGTCCCCCAAGGCTATGGCTACACCTTC. It encodes CASIWVPQGYGYTF.

This clonotype appeared many times. The rearrangement joins TRBV11-2 to TRBJ1-2; TRBD1 aligns across 8 bases. The V gene end was trimmed by 7 bases and the J gene end by 3 bases; junction bases not matched to a gene: 10. Germline lookup yields CDR1 SGHAT and CDR2 FQNNGV. The CDR3 sequence is 15 residues long. The CDR3 nucleotides are TGTGCCAGCACCAAGGACAGGGAGAATTACTATGGCTACACCTTC. It is translated as CASTKDRENYYGYTF. Drawing the rest from reference TRBV11-2 and TRBJ1-2, the complete variable domain is EAGVAQSPRYKIIEKRQSVAFWCNPISGHATLYWYQQILGQGPKLLIQFQNNGVVDDSQLPKDRFSAERLKGVDSTLKIQPAKLEDSAVYLCASTKDRENYYGYTFGSGTRLTVV.